These 24 T cell receptor beta chains originate from one sample sequenced in a study of early T cells in non-severe SARS-CoV-2 infection. One entry per CDR3 protein results from TCRdb running MiXCR on the 5' RACE reads. The data hold 60,000 or so distinct CDR3 sequences, with over 7% observed a single time. Material for sequencing was whole blood. The source is an adult who was a healthcare worker with PCR-confirmed SARS-CoV-2 infection or an uninfected control (not recorded which).

This clonotype was picked up a small number of times. The V gene is TRBV12-3 or TRBV12-4, the J gene TRBJ1-3; D might be TRBD1 (5 bases). V was cut by 3 bases and J by 2 bases, with 5 bases left in between. The CDR3 spans 13 residues. The CDR3 DNA reads as TGTGCCAGCAGTTTGGGGGCTGGAAACACCATATATTTT. Translating gives CASSLGAGNTIYF.

The V and J genes are TRBV5-1 and TRBJ2-1, with D perhaps TRBD1 or TRBD2 (5 bases each). CDR1 is SGHRS and CDR2 is YFSETQ in the germline V gene. V lost 1 base and J lost 8, with 19 bases in between. CDR3 size: 16 residues. The CDR3 region has the DNA TGCGCCAGCAGCTTGTTTCCGGGACGCATAAGGGATGAGCAGTTCTTC. Amino acid sequence: CASSLFPGRIRDEQFF.

This chain uses TRBV3-1 with TRBJ1-3; D not certain. V was clipped by 8 bases and J by 2 bases, with 10 bases between them. The CDR3 runs to 13 residues. Germline lookup yields CDR1 LGHDT and CDR2 YNNKEL (reference sequence). The CDR3 DNA sequence: TGTGCCAGCGGGGTGGAACCTGGAAACACCATATATTTT. Translation gives CASGVEPGNTIYF.

The table lists this clonotype with many counts. The J gene is TRBJ1-3, the V gene TRBV7-2; the match to TRBD1 covers 8 bases. The J segment lost 0 bases and the V segment lost 3 bases, leaving 1 base of the junction unmatched. This CDR3 contains 15 residues. Germline values: CDR1 SGHTA, CDR2 FQGNSA. In DNA form, the CDR3 reads TGTGCCAGCAGCTTTACAGGGGGCTCTGGAAACACCATATATTTT. Protein product: CASSFTGGSGNTIYF.

This clonotype occurred many times. The gene calls are TRBV29-1 and TRBJ2-7, with 9 bases lining up with TRBD1. The CDR3 loop spans 15 amino acids. The germline CDR1 and CDR2 sequences are SQVTM and ANQGSEA. The V and J ends lost 6 bases and 6 bases, in that order; junction bases with no gene match: 15. The CDR3 reads CSVRPGTGMVGEQYF. As DNA, the CDR3 is TGCAGCGTGCGACCCGGGACAGGGATGGTAGGCGAGCAGTACTTC.

The genes are TRBV6-2 or TRBV6-3 and TRBJ1-5; 9 bases line up with TRBD1. V shed 4 bases and J 5 bases; nucleotides not matched to a gene: 3. The CDR3 totals 14 residues. Germline V gives CDR1 MNHEY, CDR2 SVGEGT. The CDR3 is CASSSGQGDQPQHF. The CDR3 coding sequence is TGTGCCAGCAGTTCGGGACAGGGCGATCAGCCCCAGCATTTT.

In its sample, this clonotype was seen many times. This sequence joins TRBV5-1 and TRBJ1-1; unclear D gene. This CDR3 is built from 16 residues. Germline CDR1 and CDR2: SGHRS and YFSETQ. Trimming shortened V by 6 bases and J by 4 bases, and 22 bases separated the two germline ends. The chain's CDR3 is CASTTLPDVGSTEAFF. The CDR3 nucleotides are TGCGCCAGCACCACACTCCCGGACGTTGGGAGCACTGAAGCTTTCTTT.

In this sample, this clonotype turned up a few times. This chain uses TRBV4-1 with TRBJ1-5; TRBD1 might be the D (6 bases). This CDR3 contains 16 residues. V dropped 4 bases and J dropped 1 base, with 14 bases sitting between them. Germline values: CDR1 MGHRA, CDR2 YSYEKL. The CDR3 DNA follows: TGCGCCAGCAGCCCGACAAGGGGGGCGAGCAATCAGCCCCAGCATTTT. Translated, it gives CASSPTRGASNQPQHF.

This clonotype has at least ten counts. The chain carries TRBV20-1 and TRBJ1-2; no reliable D call. Between the trimmed V and J ends, which lost 5 bases and 6 bases, there was a span of 13 bases. The length of the CDR3 is 12 residues. Per germline, CDR1 DFQATT and CDR2 SNEGSKA (reference sequence). The CDR3 is CSAAQEHHGYTF. CDR3 nucleotides: TGCAGTGCTGCACAAGAACACCATGGCTACACCTTC.

The rearrangement links TRBV3-1 to TRBJ1-3, with D perhaps TRBD1 (6 bases). V was pared by 5 bases and J by 2 bases, with 16 bases between. The CDR3 totals 16 residues. Per germline, CDR1 LGHDT and CDR2 YNNKEL (reference sequence). The CDR3, as DNA: TGTGCCAGCAGCTTCTTACAACAGGGAGCTGGAAACACCATATATTTT. Translation: CASSFLQQGAGNTIYF.

The chain links TRBV6-1 to TRBJ1-6; D gene ambiguous. CDR1 is MNHNS and CDR2 is SASEGT in the germline V gene. The CDR3 loop spans 14 amino acids. V lost 1 base, J lost 5 bases, and 6 bases lay in between. DNA for the CDR3: TGTGCCAGCAGTGAAGTCAGAAATAATTCACCCCTCCACTTT. This gives the protein CASSEVRNNSPLHF.

This clonotype was seen many times. The gene calls are TRBV7-9 and TRBJ2-3; D remains ambiguous. This CDR3 spans 15 amino acids. Germline CDR1 SEHNR, CDR2 FQNEAQ (reference sequence). Trimming left V 2 bases short and J 3 bases short, with 12 bases between. CDR3 nucleotide sequence: TGTGCCAGCAGCTTACTCCTCGACGGTACAGATACGCAGTATTTT. Protein sequence: CASSLLLDGTDTQYF.

The table lists this clonotype with many counts. V is TRBV7-8 and J is TRBJ1-2, with 7 bases that match TRBD1. Germline-derived CDR1 and CDR2 are SGHVS and FQNEAQ. J was trimmed by 2 bases and V by 5 bases; bases with no gene match: 8. The CDR3 length is 15 residues. The CDR3 DNA reads TGTGCCAGCAGCGTGGGGGACAGTTCGAACTATGGCTACACCTTC. This gives the protein CASSVGDSSNYGYTF.

Of note for this clonotype: A read error may account for a junction end that differs from germline. The rearrangement links TRBV3-1 to TRBJ1-3; D is undetermined. Germline CDR1 is LGHDT and CDR2 is YNNKEL (reference sequence). CDR3 size: 16 residues. DNA of the CDR3: TGTGCCAGCAGCCAAGATTGGCGGTACTCTGAAAACACCATATATTTT. Translating gives CASSQDWRYSENTIYF.

This clonotype has ten or more counts. The chain combines TRBV27 with TRBJ2-1, with a weak D call TRBD2 (7 bases). V was pared by 1 base and J by 3 bases, with 13 bases between. CDR3 length equals 16 residues. Germline assignment: CDR1 MNHEY and CDR2 SMNVEV (reference sequence). The CDR3 spells CASSLLWGGVYNEQFF. The CDR3 coding sequence is TGTGCCAGCAGTTTATTATGGGGGGGCGTCTACAATGAGCAGTTCTTC.

This clonotype was seen many times. The chain has TRBV9 and TRBJ1-1; a possible D gene is TRBD1 (6 bases). V lost 9 bases to trimming and J lost 2 bases, with 14 bases between them. CDR1 SGDLS and CDR2 YYNGEE come from the germline V gene. The CDR3 has 13 residues. The CDR3 loop is CAIRGGLNTEAFF. DNA for the CDR3: TGTGCCATAAGGGGGGGTCTTAACACTGAAGCTTTCTTT.

This clonotype showed up just a few times. The V and J genes are TRBV7-9 and TRBJ1-1, with D maybe TRBD1 (5 bases). The germline CDR1 and CDR2 sequences are SEHNR and FQNEAQ (reference sequence). This CDR3 is 15 amino acids long. Trimming took 4 bases from V and 4 from J, leaving 16 bases between them. CDR3 protein: CASSSLGAGGTEAFF. DNA of the CDR3: TGTGCCAGCAGCTCATTGGGAGCCGGGGGCACTGAAGCTTTCTTT. Full variable domain (rest looked up from reference TRBV7-9 and TRBJ1-1): DTGVSQNPRHKITKRGQNVTFRCDPISEHNRLYWYRQTLGQGPEFLTYFQNEAQLEKSRLLSDRFSAERPKGSFSTLEIQRTEQGDSAMYLCASSSLGAGGTEAFFGQGTRLTVV.

The chain links TRBV10-3 to TRBJ2-7; no clear D gene. The length of the CDR3 is 14 residues. V was cut by 0 bases and J by 4 bases, with 10 bases left in between. Germline V lookup: CDR1 ENHRY, CDR2 SYGVKD. The CDR3 region has the DNA TGTGCCATCAGTGAGTCGGCGGATGGATACGAGCAGTACTTC. It translates to CAISESADGYEQYF.

This clonotype was recorded at least ten times. The rearrangement links TRBV5-4 to TRBJ2-3; maybe TRBD1 (5 bases). The V gene lost 4 bases and the J gene lost 2 bases, with 11 bases spanning the gap. The CDR3 loop spans 14 amino acids. CDR1 SGHNT and CDR2 YYREEE come from the germline V gene (reference sequence). The CDR3: CASSPGSYTDTQYF. The CDR3 nucleotides read TGTGCCAGCAGCCCAGGGTCTTACACAGATACGCAGTATTTT.

This clonotype was detected only a few times. This sequence joins TRBV6-1 and TRBJ2-3; no reliable D call. V dropped 3 bases and J dropped 7 bases, with 5 bases sitting between them. The CDR3 contains 11 residues. Germline-derived CDR1 and CDR2 are MNHNS and SASEGT. The chain's CDR3 is CASSDGYTQYF. For the CDR3, the DNA is TGTGCCAGCAGTGATGGATATACGCAGTATTTT.

This clonotype was seen at least ten times. The J gene is TRBJ2-3, the V gene TRBV10-3; D could derive from TRBD1 or TRBD2 (5 bases each). Germline V lookup: CDR1 ENHRY, CDR2 SYGVKD. This CDR3 is built from 13 residues. Trimming removed 4 bases from V and 6 bases from J, with 11 bases in between. Here the CDR3 reads CAISGDVRDTQYF. CDR3 DNA: TGTGCCATCAGTGGGGACGTCCGGGATACGCAGTATTTT.

The V gene is TRBV6-5, the J gene TRBJ1-1, with a weak D call TRBD1 (5 bases). V lost 6 bases to trimming and J lost 6 bases, with 14 bases between them. Looked up from germline, CDR1 is MNHEY and CDR2 is SVGAGI. This CDR3 has 13 amino acids. CDR3 DNA: TGTGCCAGCAGACCCCCGTCAGGGTCTGAAGCTTTCTTT. Translated, it gives CASRPPSGSEAFF.

This clonotype was found many times. The chain couples TRBV27 to TRBJ2-7, with 11 positions matching TRBD1. This CDR3 has 18 amino acids. The germline V gene encodes CDR1 MNHEY and CDR2 SMNVEV (reference sequence). Unmatched junction bases numbered 10, after V lost 3 bases and J lost 0 bases. CDR3 nucleotides: TGTGCCAGCAGTTTTGCCAGGGACAGGGGGTCTACCTCCTACGAGCAGTACTTC. This translates into CASSFARDRGSTSYEQYF.

This clonotype was seen repeatedly, ten times or more. The V gene is TRBV7-8, the J gene TRBJ1-6; no definite D call. Germline loops: CDR1 SGHVS, CDR2 FQNEAQ. Trimming pared 5 bases from V and 0 bases from J, leaving 14 bases between. The CDR3 spans 17 residues. CDR3 nucleotides: TGTGCCAGCAGCCCTGATCACTACAGCTCCTATAATTCACCCCTCCACTTT. Translated, it gives CASSPDHYSSYNSPLHF.